Listed here are 21 T cell receptor beta chains from one sample, sequenced in a study of cytomegalovirus exposure and HLA in healthy donors (TCRdb year 2017). Library method: the immunoSEQ multiplex PCR assay. For the multiplex PCR, a mixture combining 60 forward primers for TCR Vbeta segments and 13 reverse primers for TCR Jbeta segments was used. In its TCRdb copy, this immuneACCESS table keeps in-frame sequences only and misses some clones. Where compared with another copy, unresolved V genes explain less than half of these, and the others have no known cause. Here the sample has more than 110,000 clones; roughly two thirds occur a single time. The ten largest clones represent about an eighth of the sample. The sample was PBMCs. The origin of the receptors is a human donor in good health.

V gene TRBV11-3 combines with J gene TRBJ2-3, with a possible D match to TRBD2 (6 bases). Trimming cost V 5 bases and J 6 bases, with 9 bases left between them. This CDR3 has 12 residues. Germline V lookup: CDR1 SGHNT, CDR2 YENEEA. CDR3 residues: CASSLEGDTQYF. As DNA, the CDR3 is TGTGCCAGCAGCCTGGAGGGGGATACGCAGTATTTT.

With respect to this clone: The sample has other DNA sequences that encode this CDR3 too. The CDR3 sequence: CASSEYYYEQYF. Written as DNA, the CDR3 is TGTGCCAGCAGTGAATACTACTACGAGCAGTACTTC. The chain employs TRBV25-1 and TRBJ2-7, with no clear D. Germline V gene data show CDR1 as MGHDK and CDR2 as SYGVNS. The CDR3 runs 12 residues. With 0 bases removed from V and 3 bases from J, the gap between germline ends came to 3 bases.

This clone was seen a few times. This chain links TRBV5-4 with TRBJ1-4; 7 nucleotides agree with TRBD1. There are 15 residues in the CDR3. Germline CDR1 reads SGHNT; CDR2 reads YYREEE (reference sequence). With V trimmed by 3 bases and J by 3 bases, 5 bases remained unmatched. The CDR3 spells CASSSMTGSNEKLFF. CDR3 bases: TGTGCCAGCAGCTCGATGACAGGGTCTAATGAAAAACTGTTTTTT.

Written as DNA, the CDR3 is TGTGCCACCAGCAGAGGACAGGGGTCTGGAAACACCATATATTTT. Amino acids: CATSRGQGSGNTIYF. The V and J genes are TRBV15 and TRBJ1-3; 8 bases are a match to TRBD1. Germline assignment: CDR1 LNHNV and CDR2 YYDKDF (reference sequence). The V segment lost 1 base and the J segment 1 base; nucleotides outside the gene matches: 0. The CDR3 totals 15 residues.

J is TRBJ1-1 and V is TRBV6-1; a weak D match, TRBD1 (5 bases). V gave up 5 bases and J gave up 1 base, with 8 bases separating them. There are 13 residues in the CDR3. Germline V gene data show CDR1 as MNHNS and CDR2 as SASEGT. The CDR3 bases are TGTGCCAGCAGTCGCGGACAGAACACTGAAGCTTTCTTT. Residues: CASSRGQNTEAFF.

The chain recombines TRBV18 with TRBJ2-3; TRBD2 might be the D (5 bases). V was clipped by 4 bases and J by 1 base, with 6 bases between them. From germline, CDR1 is KGHSH and CDR2 LQKENI. The CDR3 has 13 residues. The CDR3, as DNA: TGTGCCAGCTCACTAGCGCGCACAGATACGCAGTATTTT. Its protein product is CASSLARTDTQYF.

The CDR3 loop reads CASSQASLGQGIEQYF. The CDR3 region has the DNA TGTGCCAGCAGCCAGGCTAGTTTGGGACAGGGAATCGAGCAGTACTTC. This chain connects TRBV14 to TRBJ2-7, with 9 nucleotides matching TRBD1. CDR1 and CDR2 from the germline V gene are SGHDN and FVKESK. V gave up 3 bases and J gave up 6 bases; unmatched junction bases: 12. This CDR3 is built from 16 residues.

This clone occurred a few times. This chain's CDR3 is CASSDRTDGAGEAFF. CDR3 bases: TGTGCCAGCAGTGATCGGACAGATGGGGCGGGTGAAGCTTTCTTT. This chain uses TRBV2 with TRBJ1-1; weak D call: TRBD1 (6 bases). This CDR3 region has 15 residues. Germline loops: CDR1 SNHLY, CDR2 FYNNEI. The V end was cut by 3 bases, the J end by 7 bases, with 18 bases between.

The chain joins TRBV2 to TRBJ1-4; D is unclear. The V and J ends lost 8 bases and 5 bases respectively, with 15 bases between them. CDR1 and CDR2 (germline): SNHLY, FYNNEI. The CDR3 contains 14 residues. In DNA form, the CDR3 reads TGTGCCAGCCTCCCAAGGTCCGGGAATGAAAAACTGTTTTTT. Protein sequence: CASLPRSGNEKLFF.

This chain links TRBV10-3 with TRBJ2-2; D possibly corresponds to TRBD1 (6 bases). Germline CDR1 is ENHRY and CDR2 is SYGVKD. V was pared by 0 bases and J by 6 bases, with 14 bases between. The CDR3 runs 16 residues. CDR3 in DNA: TGTGCCATCAGTGAGTCAACACAGGGATGGGCCGGGGAGCTGTTTTTT. Its protein product is CAISESTQGWAGELFF.

The rearrangement uses TRBV7-9 and TRBJ1-5, with D hard to call. In germline, CDR1 is SEHNR, CDR2 FQNEAQ (reference sequence). Trimming removed 4 bases at V and 8 bases at J, with 15 bases between. This CDR3 is 14 amino acids long. The CDR3 DNA follows: TGTGCCAGCAGCTCGGACGGGAGTAGGGAGCCCCAGCATTTT. This gives the protein CASSSDGSREPQHF.

This clone was seen more than once but under ten times. The CDR3 loop reads CASSPNPRLAGGRNEQFF. CDR3 nucleotide sequence: TGTGCCAGCAGCCCTAACCCGAGACTAGCGGGGGGTCGAAATGAGCAGTTCTTC. V usage is TRBV14 and J usage is TRBJ2-1, with 13 bases identical to TRBD2. The CDR3 is 18 residues long. Germline V CDR1 and CDR2: SGHDN, FVKESK. V shed 4 bases, J shed 7 bases, and the junction held 13 bases outside the gene matches. The whole variable domain, remainder taken from reference TRBV14 and TRBJ2-1, is EAGVTQFPSHSVIEKGQTVTLRCDPISGHDNLYWYRRVMGKEIKFLLHFVKESKQDESGMPNNRFLAERTGGTYSTLKVQPAELEDSGVYFCASSPNPRLAGGRNEQFFGPGTRLTVL.

This chain uses TRBV15 with TRBJ2-3; D is perhaps TRBD2 (7 bases). Germline CDR1 reads LNHNV; CDR2 reads YYDKDF (reference sequence). V was shortened by 3 bases and J by 5 bases, with 18 bases between the two germline ends. The length of the CDR3 is 16 residues. This CDR3 is CATSSAIGGLGDTQYF. In nucleotides, the CDR3 is TGTGCCACCAGCAGCGCAATCGGGGGGCTAGGAGATACGCAGTATTTT.

The rearrangement links TRBV19 to TRBJ1-1; tentative D call: TRBD1 (5 bases). The CDR3 loop spans 14 amino acids. Per germline, CDR1 LNHDA and CDR2 SQIVND (reference sequence). The V end was cut by 2 bases, the J end by 1 base, with 8 bases between. DNA of the CDR3: TGTGCCAGTAGTATAAACAGGAGGAACACTGAAGCTTTCTTT. As protein: CASSINRRNTEAFF.

Here the CDR3 reads CASRTGLAGVNEQFF. CDR3 nucleotide sequence: TGCGCCAGCAGAACGGGGCTAGCGGGAGTCAATGAGCAGTTCTTC. The chain recombines TRBV4-1 with TRBJ2-1; 10 bases map to TRBD2. The J segment lost 6 bases and the V segment lost 6 bases, leaving 8 bases of the junction unmatched. CDR3 length equals 15 residues. Germline V lookup: CDR1 MGHRA, CDR2 YSYEKL.

V and J are TRBV19 and TRBJ2-7, with TRBD1 matching over 10 bases. Germline CDR1 reads LNHDA; CDR2 reads SQIVND (reference sequence). The CDR3 has 14 residues. Trimming at V came to 3 bases and at J to 4 bases, leaving 3 bases not matched to a gene. For the CDR3, the DNA is TGTGCCAGTAGTATCCGGGACAGGGGTTACGAGCAGTACTTC. It codes for CASSIRDRGYEQYF.

The V call is TRBV5-8, the J call TRBJ2-7; D may be TRBD2 (5 bases). The CDR3 sequence is 13 residues long. V was clipped by 8 bases and J by 3 bases, with 15 bases between them. The germline gives CDR1 SGHTS, CDR2 YDEGEE. CDR3 loop: CASPGIRIYEQYF. CDR3 bases: TGTGCCAGTCCCGGGATTAGGATCTACGAGCAGTACTTC.

The rearrangement links TRBV21-1 to TRBJ2-7; the table gives TRBD2 as D, unverified against the DNA. TRBV21-1 is reported as a pseudogene. The length of the CDR3 is 17 residues. The CDR3 DNA reads as TGTGCCAGCAGCAAAGGCGCTAGCGGGGGGTCATCCTACGAGCAGTACTTC. Translation: CASSKGASGGSSYEQYF.

This chain links TRBV4-1 with TRBJ1-3, with no clear D. This CDR3 has 17 residues. Germline lookup yields CDR1 MGHRA and CDR2 YSYEKL. Trimming pared 0 bases from V and 0 bases from J, leaving 12 bases between. CDR3 residues: CASSQDPPRSSGNTIYF. The DNA for the CDR3 is TGCGCCAGCAGCCAAGATCCCCCCAGAAGCTCTGGAAACACCATATATTTT.

This clone appeared once. The chain carries TRBV9 and TRBJ1-2; 8 nucleotides agree with TRBD1. This CDR3 comprises 15 residues. Per germline, CDR1 SGDLS and CDR2 YYNGEE. V shed 5 bases, J shed 3 bases, and the junction held 9 bases outside the gene matches. CDR3 sequence: CASRTRGQGDYGYTF. CDR3 sequence (DNA): TGTGCCAGCAGAACCCGCGGACAGGGAGACTATGGCTACACCTTC.

Concerning this clone: Since no conserved phenylalanine or tryptophan closes the CDR3, a read error is the likely cause. The genes are TRBV7-7 and TRBJ2-7, with 7 bases that match TRBD1. Germline loops: CDR1 SSHAT, CDR2 FNYEAQ (reference sequence). The CDR3 is made up of 15 amino acids. The CDR3 loop is CASSPGQLSSYEQYL. In DNA, the CDR3 is TGTGCTAGCAGCCCGGGACAGTTGAGCTCCTACGAGCAGTACCTC.